The clone carrying this TCR beta chain was seen many times. Its antigen is not identified. This sample is drawn from a study of T cells in Graves' hyperthyroidism and ophthalmopathy. Findings and limits, study-wide: Blood held most thyroid clonotypes expanded above 0.001 frequency.

V was clipped by 0 bases and J by 5 bases, with 3 bases between them. Germline CDR1 is SGDLS and CDR2 is YYNGEE. CDR3 length equals 12 residues. Template material for amplifying TCR beta CDR3 regions consisted of RNA transcripts. An initial round of RT-PCR targeting the TCR CDR3 relied on the HTBI primer set. One entry per CDR3 protein, called by TCRdb with MiXCR from the multiplex PCR reads. The repertoire consists of 550,000 to 650,000 distinct CDR3 sequences, with 12% to 15% occurring once and the leading ten covering 14%. This clonotype was sampled from a woman in her thirties or forties with Graves' hyperthyroidism. Specimen: blood. The gene calls are TRBV9 and TRBJ2-1; no reliable D call. In DNA, the CDR3 is TGTGCCAGCAGCGTAGAACACAATGAGCAGTTCTTC. Its protein product is CASSVEHNEQFF.